Sequencing of this T cell receptor beta chain was carried out in a study of blood T cell repertoires in COVID-19. Study-level information: Researchers got acute and convalescent COVID-19 samples from the United States, Italy and Spain. Sample material is recorded as cDNA or gDNA derived from T cells, B-cell-depleted T cells, or PBMCs.

Germline V gene lookup returns CDR1 LNHNV and CDR2 YYDKDF (reference sequence). This CDR3 has 13 residues. The germline V and J ends were trimmed by 0 bases and 7 bases, with 9 bases remaining between them. Per the authors' pipeline: How many nucleated cells were present was estimated from reference gene primer amplification. The table came from immunoSEQ multiplex PCR; TCRdb's copy has only in-frame clones and leaves some out. V, J and clone size are taken as reported in that table, and D and trimming were inferred from the DNA itself. The table includes under 300,000 clones, roughly 85% detected once. This clone came up a few times.

The origin of this receptor is a woman aged 18-35 years with acute or convalescent COVID-19. This chain connects TRBV15 to TRBJ1-2; D is unresolved. Sequenced input: peripheral blood. The CDR3, as DNA: TGTGCCACCAGCAGAGATCGAGGCGGTGGCTACACCTTC. It specifies CATSRDRGGGYTF.